The subject of this entry is one T cell receptor (beta chain). One junction end does not reproduce the germline sequence, and a read error may be involved. The table came from immunoSEQ multiplex PCR; TCRdb's copy has only in-frame clones and leaves some out. The sample contains about 100,000 clones, roughly four fifths of which appear only once. This sample is part of a study of control samples from healthy donors and cancer patients. Germline CDR1 MNHEY, CDR2 SVGEGT. The CDR3 runs 12 residues. Sequencing was carried out using blood. The clonotype originates from a man aged 18 to 29 in good health. The J gene is TRBJ2-7, the V gene TRBV6-2 or TRBV6-3; D might be TRBD1 or TRBD2, each matching 5 bases. This CDR3 is CASSYSMGEPYF. The CDR3 DNA is TGTGCCAGCAGTTATTCAATGGGGGAGCCGTACTTC.